The 11 T cell receptor beta chains reported below all come from one sample, sequenced in a study of T cells in Graves' hyperthyroidism and ophthalmopathy (dated by TCRdb to about 2019). The library was made by multiplex PCR. Data came from an Illumina HiSeq 2000. The TCR beta CDR3 regions were amplified from RNA transcripts. The TCR CDR3 was subjected to a first round of RT-PCR using the HTBI primer set and the Qiagen OneStep RT-PCR kit. TCRdb reanalyzed the raw reads on its own, using fastp at Q25 for trimming and MiXCR for clone calling, and kept in-frame beta chains. Each entry merges the rows of one CDR3 protein and shows their most common DNA and genes. The sample data list hundreds of thousands of distinct CDR3 sequences, and about 15% of these were observed just once. About 33% of the sample lies in the top ten. The sample consisted of blood. Source of these receptors: a woman in her 30s with Graves' hyperthyroidism.

Many counts were recorded for this clonotype. The chain links TRBV3-1 to TRBJ2-1; 13 bases line up with TRBD2. Germline V gives CDR1 LGHDT, CDR2 YNNKEL (reference sequence). The V gene end was trimmed by 0 bases and the J gene end by 4 bases; junction bases not matched to a gene: 6. This CDR3 comprises 18 residues. CDR3 region: CASSQEMGLAGLYNEQFF. In nucleotides, the CDR3 is TGTGCCAGCAGCCAAGAGATGGGACTAGCGGGATTGTACAATGAGCAGTTCTTC.

This clonotype was found many times. This chain links TRBV28 with TRBJ1-1, with D possibly TRBD1 on 6 matching bases. The CDR3 consists of 16 residues. V was trimmed by 2 bases and J by 1 base, leaving 14 bases between them. Germline lookup yields CDR1 MDHEN and CDR2 SYDVKM. CDR3 coding DNA: TGTGCCAGCAGTTTAACGGGACAAAAGAGGAACACTGAAGCTTTCTTT. This translates into CASSLTGQKRNTEAFF.

The table lists this clonotype with many counts. V and J are TRBV28 and TRBJ2-1; D is unclear. V dropped 6 bases and J dropped 2 bases, with 8 bases sitting between them. Germline CDR1 and CDR2: MDHEN and SYDVKM. This CDR3 contains 13 residues. The CDR3 DNA reads as TGTGCCAGCAGCCTTCCCCCCTACAATGAGCAGTTCTTC. It is translated as CASSLPPYNEQFF.

There are a few counts of this clonotype. The chain joins TRBV20-1 to TRBJ1-2; D unresolved. The CDR3 has 12 amino acids. With 5 bases removed from V and 3 bases from J, the gap between germline ends came to 10 bases. The germline V gene encodes CDR1 DFQATT and CDR2 SNEGSKA (reference sequence). Here the CDR3 reads CSAGYGDYGYTF. CDR3 coding DNA: TGCAGTGCTGGATACGGCGACTATGGCTACACCTTC.

This clonotype was counted a few times. This may be a read error, as it is one base from a much larger clone. The CDR3 loop is CASSLRTANIKNTEASF. CDR3 sequence (DNA): TGTGCCAGCAGCTTACGGACAGCGAACATTAAGAACACTGAAGCTTCCTTT. V usage is TRBV7-8 and J usage is TRBJ1-1; maybe TRBD1 (6 bases). The CDR3 extends over 17 amino acids. Germline CDR1 reads SGHVS; CDR2 reads FQNEAQ.

As for this clonotype: A much larger clone sits a single nucleotide away, making a read error possible. The J gene is TRBJ2-7, the V gene TRBV7-9; 10 nucleotides match TRBD2. Germline V gives CDR1 SEHNR, CDR2 FQNEAQ (reference sequence). The CDR3 totals 20 residues. Trimming at V came to 1 base and at J to 4 bases, leaving 19 bases not matched to a gene. In DNA, the CDR3 is TGTGCCAGCAGCTTAGTTCCCCGATTCGAGCTAGCGGGAGACCGATACGAGCAGTACTTC. Translated, it gives CASSLVPRFELAGDRYEQYF.

This clonotype was counted a few times. The chain links TRBV7-2 to TRBJ2-3, with TRBD2 identical over 7 bases. Looked up from germline, CDR1 is SGHTA and CDR2 is FQGNSA. This CDR3 has 14 amino acids. V trimming: 2 bases; J trimming: 3 bases; junction bases outside the gene matches: 2. CDR3 nucleotides: TGTGCCAGCAGCTTACGCGGGGGAACAGATACGCAGTATTTT. Its protein is CASSLRGGTDTQYF.

This clonotype showed up just a few times. The CDR3 DNA follows: TGCGCCAGCAGCTTGGAGGGAAGGGATAGTACGGCGCAGTATTTT. Protein product: CASSLEGRDSTAQYF. The chain combines TRBV5-1 with TRBJ2-3, with D uncertain. The CDR3 runs 15 residues. The germline V gene encodes CDR1 SGHRS and CDR2 YFSETQ. With 0 bases removed from V and 10 bases from J, the gap between germline ends came to 18 bases.

This clonotype showed up just a few times. CDR3 region: CASMKWTGGDYEQYF. The DNA for the CDR3 is TGTGCCAGCATGAAGTGGACAGGGGGCGACTACGAGCAGTACTTC. The chain joins TRBV6-1 to TRBJ2-7, with 11 bases identical to TRBD1. From germline, CDR1 is MNHNS and CDR2 SASEGT. This CDR3 is 15 amino acids long. After removal of 7 bases from V and 3 bases from J, the junction contained 8 bases not matched to a gene.

In this sample, this clonotype turned up many times. The chain links TRBV5-1 to TRBJ1-3, with TRBD1 matching over 9 bases. The CDR3 has 16 amino acids. The ends lost 4 bases at V and 3 bases at J; junction bases unmatched: 8. Germline CDR1 is SGHRS and CDR2 is YFSETQ. CDR3 region: CASSDLDRGNGNTIYF. CDR3 in DNA: TGCGCCAGCAGCGACTTGGACAGGGGCAATGGAAACACCATATATTTT.

CDR3 residues: CASSGRTANSPLHF. As DNA, the CDR3 is TGCGCCAGCAGCGGCCGGACCGCCAATTCACCCCTCCACTTT. The rearrangement joins TRBV5-1 to TRBJ1-6; no clear D gene. V lost 4 bases and J lost 7, with 12 bases in between. From germline, CDR1 is SGHRS and CDR2 YFSETQ. This CDR3 spans 14 amino acids.